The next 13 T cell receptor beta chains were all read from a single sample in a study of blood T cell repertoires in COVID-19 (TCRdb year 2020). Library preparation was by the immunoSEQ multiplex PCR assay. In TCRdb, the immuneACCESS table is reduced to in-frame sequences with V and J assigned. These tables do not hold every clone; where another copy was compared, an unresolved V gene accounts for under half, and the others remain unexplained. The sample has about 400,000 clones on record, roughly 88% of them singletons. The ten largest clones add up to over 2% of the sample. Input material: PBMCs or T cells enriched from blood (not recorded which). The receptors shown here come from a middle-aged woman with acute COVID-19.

The CDR3 protein is CASSQGPGHRYGYTF. For the CDR3, the DNA is TGCGCCAGCAGCCAGGGACCGGGACATCGATATGGCTACACCTTC. The chain carries TRBV4-1 and TRBJ1-2; the D gene is possibly TRBD1 (6 bases). CDR3 length equals 15 residues. The germline V and J ends were trimmed by 3 bases and 5 bases, with 16 bases remaining between them. In germline, CDR1 is MGHRA, CDR2 YSYEKL.

CDR3 in DNA: TGTGCCAGCAGCCGGGGACAGCCCATAATGAACACTGAAGCTTTCTTT. It specifies CASSRGQPIMNTEAFF. This sequence joins TRBV9 and TRBJ1-1; TRBD1 aligns across 7 bases. CDR1 SGDLS and CDR2 YYNGEE come from the germline V gene. The V segment lost 4 bases and the J segment 0 bases; nucleotides outside the gene matches: 9. CDR3 size: 16 residues.

The CDR3 here is CASSLAWGGTGELFF. The CDR3 DNA reads as TGCGCCAGCAGCTTGGCCTGGGGGGGCACCGGGGAGCTGTTTTTT. The genes are TRBV5-1 and TRBJ2-2; 7 nucleotides agree with TRBD2. The junction had 3 bases not matched to a gene; V was cut back by 0 bases and J by 4 bases. This CDR3 comprises 15 residues. In germline, CDR1 is SGHRS, CDR2 YFSETQ.

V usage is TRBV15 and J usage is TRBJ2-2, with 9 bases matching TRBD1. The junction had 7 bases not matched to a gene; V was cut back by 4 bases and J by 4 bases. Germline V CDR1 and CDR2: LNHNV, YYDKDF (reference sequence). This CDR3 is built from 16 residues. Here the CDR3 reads CATSNEYRGRTGELFF. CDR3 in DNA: TGTGCCACCAGCAATGAATACAGGGGGCGCACCGGGGAGCTGTTTTTT.

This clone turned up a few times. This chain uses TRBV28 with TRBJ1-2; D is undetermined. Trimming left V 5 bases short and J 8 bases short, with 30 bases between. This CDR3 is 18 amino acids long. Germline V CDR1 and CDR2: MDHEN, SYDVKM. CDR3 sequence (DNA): TGTGCCAGCAGTCTCCCGGGGTACCTCATGGGCCAAGAGGAGGGCTACACCTTC. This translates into CASSLPGYLMGQEEGYTF.

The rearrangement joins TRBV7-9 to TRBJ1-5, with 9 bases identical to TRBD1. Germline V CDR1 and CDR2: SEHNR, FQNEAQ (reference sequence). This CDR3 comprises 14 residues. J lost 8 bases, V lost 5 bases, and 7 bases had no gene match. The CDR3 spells CASSELGQGKPQHF. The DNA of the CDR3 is TGTGCCAGCAGCGAATTGGGACAGGGAAAGCCCCAGCATTTT.

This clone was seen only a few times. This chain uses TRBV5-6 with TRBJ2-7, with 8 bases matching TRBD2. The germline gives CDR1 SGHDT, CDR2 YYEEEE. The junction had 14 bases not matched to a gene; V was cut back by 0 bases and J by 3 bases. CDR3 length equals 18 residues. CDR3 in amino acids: CASSLAALRLAQRYEQYF. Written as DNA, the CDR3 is TGTGCCAGCAGCTTGGCCGCCCTCCGACTAGCGCAACGCTACGAGCAGTACTTC.

CDR3 amino acids: CSAGRGAEPNEKLFF. The CDR3 DNA sequence: TGCAGCGCTGGAAGAGGAGCCGAACCTAATGAAAAACTGTTTTTT. The rearrangement links TRBV29-1 to TRBJ1-4, with D hard to call. The length of the CDR3 is 15 residues. Germline V CDR1 and CDR2: SQVTM, ANQGSEA. V was pared by 7 bases and J by 3 bases, with 18 bases between. The whole variable domain, filled in from reference TRBV29-1 and TRBJ1-4, reads SAVISQKPSRDICQRGTSLTIQCQVDSQVTMMFWYRQQPGQSLTLIATANQGSEATYESGFVIDKFPISRPNLTFSTLTVSNMSPEDSSIYLCSAGRGAEPNEKLFFGSGTQLSVL.

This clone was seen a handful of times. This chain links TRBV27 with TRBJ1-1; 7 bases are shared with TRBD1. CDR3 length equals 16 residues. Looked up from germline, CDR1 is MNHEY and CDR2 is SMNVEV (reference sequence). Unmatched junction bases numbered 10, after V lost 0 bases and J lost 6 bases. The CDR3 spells CASSLSWTGGGSEAFF. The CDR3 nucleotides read TGTGCCAGCAGTTTATCATGGACAGGTGGAGGGTCTGAAGCTTTCTTT.

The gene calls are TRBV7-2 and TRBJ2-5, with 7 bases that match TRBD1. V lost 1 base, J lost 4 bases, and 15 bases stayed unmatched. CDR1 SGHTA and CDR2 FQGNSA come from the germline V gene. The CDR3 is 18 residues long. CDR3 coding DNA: TGTGCCAGCAGCTTAGGGGAGAGGCCCTCGACAGGGTTAGAGACCCAGTACTTC. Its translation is CASSLGERPSTGLETQYF. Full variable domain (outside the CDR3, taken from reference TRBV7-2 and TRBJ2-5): GAGVSQSPSNKVTEKGKDVELRCDPISGHTALYWYRQSLGQGLEFLIYFQGNSAPDKSGLPSDRFSAERTGGSVSTLTIQRTQQEDSAVYLCASSLGERPSTGLETQYFGPGTRLLVL.

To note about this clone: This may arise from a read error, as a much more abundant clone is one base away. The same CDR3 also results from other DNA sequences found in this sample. CDR3 in DNA: TGCGCCAGCAGCCAACACAGGGAGTACGAGCAGTACTTC. Protein: CASSQHREYEQYF. V is TRBV4-1 and J is TRBJ2-7, with D maybe TRBD1 (6 bases). Germline loops: CDR1 MGHRA, CDR2 YSYEKL. V lost 2 bases and J 4 bases, leaving 9 bases between the germline ends. The CDR3 consists of 13 residues.

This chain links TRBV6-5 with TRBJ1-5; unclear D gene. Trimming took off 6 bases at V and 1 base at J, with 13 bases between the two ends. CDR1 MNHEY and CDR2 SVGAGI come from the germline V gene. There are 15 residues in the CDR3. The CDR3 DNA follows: TGTGCCAGCAGCAAAGAGGGTCGCAGCAATCAGCCCCAGCATTTT. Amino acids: CASSKEGRSNQPQHF.

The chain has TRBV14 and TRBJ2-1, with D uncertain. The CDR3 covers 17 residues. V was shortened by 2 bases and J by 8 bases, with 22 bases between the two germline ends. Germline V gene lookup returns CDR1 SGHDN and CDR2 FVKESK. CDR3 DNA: TGTGCCAGCAGCCAATCCCTAAGGTACAGCCTCGTATATGAGCAGTTCTTC. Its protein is CASSQSLRYSLVYEQFF.